These 29 T cell receptor beta chains originate from one sample sequenced in a study of blood T cell repertoires in COVID-19. Method: immunoSEQ multiplex PCR; TCRdb's copy keeps in-frame clones and lacks some. The sample has around 170,000 clones, roughly 90% seen once. Sequencing used peripheral blood. Source of these receptors: a man in his 60s with acute or convalescent COVID-19.

There are a few counts of this clone. The chain couples TRBV5-8 to TRBJ1-2; 7 nucleotides align to TRBD1. In germline, CDR1 is SGHTS, CDR2 YDEGEE. This CDR3 contains 15 residues. V was pared by 4 bases and J by 2 bases, with 8 bases of the junction left unmatched. CDR3 sequence reads: CASSPSGTANYGYTF. CDR3 DNA sequence: TGTGCCAGCAGCCCTAGTGGGACAGCAAACTATGGCTACACCTTC. The full variable domain, its missing parts supplied by reference TRBV5-8 and TRBJ1-2, is EAGVTQSPTHLIKTRGQQATLRCSPISGHTSVYWYQQALGLGLQFLLWYDEGEERNRGNFPPRFSGRQFPNYSSELNVNALELEDSALYLCASSPSGTANYGYTFGSGTRLTVV.

This rearrangement joins TRBV10-2 to TRBJ1-1; D is perhaps TRBD1 (5 bases). This CDR3 has 11 amino acids. V was shortened by 6 bases and J by 7 bases, with 9 bases between the two germline ends. Germline CDR1 reads WSHSY; CDR2 reads SAAADI. The CDR3 nucleotides are TGCGCCAGCAGACCAGACAGTGAAGCTTTCTTT. Translating gives CASRPDSEAFF.

V is TRBV19 and J is TRBJ2-1; 7 nucleotides match TRBD2. The CDR3 covers 15 residues. CDR1 is LNHDA, CDR2 SQIVND, per germline (reference sequence). Losses at the gene ends were 3 bases for V and 5 bases for J; bases not matched to a gene: 7. The CDR3 protein is CASSISASGHNEQFF. CDR3 sequence (DNA): TGTGCCAGTAGTATCTCGGCTAGCGGCCACAATGAGCAGTTCTTC. The complete variable domain, with remaining parts taken from reference TRBV19 and TRBJ2-1, reads DGGITQSPKYLFRKEGQNVTLSCEQNLNHDAMYWYRQDPGQGLRLIYYSQIVNDFQKGDIAEGYSVSREKKESFPLTVTSAQKNPTAFYLCASSISASGHNEQFFGPGTRLTVL.

The chain combines TRBV18 with TRBJ1-2, with 8 bases aligning to TRBD1. The germline V gene has CDR1 KGHSH and CDR2 LQKENI. With V trimmed by 1 base and J by 4 bases, 8 bases remained unmatched. There are 16 residues in the CDR3. In DNA, the CDR3 is TGTGCCAGCTCACCACGCCAGGGGGCCCAAGGCTATGGCTACACCTTC. Translated, it gives CASSPRQGAQGYGYTF.

The genes are TRBV3-1 (or the pseudogene TRBV3-2) and TRBJ1-1; perhaps TRBD1 as D (5 bases). The CDR3 extends over 15 amino acids. The germline V gene encodes CDR1 LGHDT and CDR2 YNNKEL (reference sequence). V dropped 7 bases and J dropped 0 bases, with 15 bases sitting between them. As DNA, the CDR3 is TGTGCCAGCACTGCGGGACTTCGCATGAACACTGAAGCTTTCTTT. Translating it yields CASTAGLRMNTEAFF.

The J gene is TRBJ1-1, the V gene TRBV6-5; no clear D. This CDR3 is built from 13 residues. Deletions cut 7 bases from V and 3 bases from J, with 12 bases between. Per the germline V gene, CDR1 is MNHEY and CDR2 is SVGAGI. The chain's CDR3 is CASNKRKDTEAFF. In DNA form, the CDR3 reads TGTGCCAGCAATAAGAGGAAGGACACTGAAGCTTTCTTT.

V gene TRBV12-3 or TRBV12-4 combines with J gene TRBJ1-2; 7 positions match TRBD1. The V gene end was trimmed by 5 bases and the J gene end by 7 bases; junction bases not matched to a gene: 7. The CDR3 extends over 13 amino acids. The CDR3 spells CASSQKGAGGYTF. In nucleotides, the CDR3 is TGTGCCAGCAGTCAGAAGGGGGCGGGTGGCTACACCTTC.

This chain joins TRBV5-6 and TRBJ1-5; D gene uncertain. In germline, CDR1 is SGHDT, CDR2 YYEEEE. The CDR3 length is 12 residues. With 4 bases removed from V and 5 bases from J, the gap between germline ends came to 7 bases. Here the CDR3 reads CASSVGDQPQHF. The CDR3 DNA reads TGTGCCAGCAGCGTAGGAGATCAGCCCCAGCATTTT.

The genes are TRBV6-1 and TRBJ2-1; D not resolved. The germline V and J ends were trimmed by 1 base and 2 bases, with 9 bases remaining between them. The CDR3 runs 15 residues. The germline V gene encodes CDR1 MNHNS and CDR2 SASEGT. Here the CDR3 reads CASSEEAGAYNEQFF. CDR3 DNA sequence: TGTGCCAGCAGTGAAGAGGCAGGTGCCTACAATGAGCAGTTCTTC.

This sequence joins TRBV29-1 and TRBJ2-1; 8 bases match TRBD2. The CDR3 loop spans 12 amino acids. The germline gives CDR1 SQVTM, CDR2 ANQGSEA. V shed 7 bases, J shed 8 bases, and the junction held 7 bases outside the gene matches. The CDR3 loop reads CSASGLGYEQFF. CDR3 bases: TGCAGCGCCTCGGGACTAGGTTATGAGCAGTTCTTC.

The V and J genes are TRBV5-3 and TRBJ2-3; 14 positions match TRBD2. TRBV5-3 is known as an ORF, though its function is uncertain. J gave up 5 bases and V 4 bases, and 12 bases lay outside the gene matches. This CDR3 has 18 amino acids. The CDR3 spells CARSERLAGGPLGDTQYF. Here the CDR3 DNA reads TGTGCCAGAAGCGAACGACTAGCGGGAGGGCCTCTGGGAGATACGCAGTATTTT.

The J gene is TRBJ2-7, the V gene TRBV5-5, with a weak D call TRBD2 (5 bases). Germline lookup yields CDR1 SGHKS and CDR2 YYEKEE (reference sequence). The CDR3 contains 15 residues. Deletions cut 0 bases from V and 5 bases from J, with 15 bases between. This CDR3 is CASSLEGLAFDEQYF. The CDR3 nucleotides are TGTGCCAGCAGCTTGGAAGGGCTAGCTTTCGACGAGCAGTACTTC. Together with reference TRBV5-5 and TRBJ2-7, the CDR3 gives the full variable domain: DAGVTQSPTHLIKTRGQQVTLRCSPISGHKSVSWYQQVLGQGPQFIFQYYEKEERGRGNFPDRFSARQFPNYSSELNVNALLLGDSALYLCASSLEGLAFDEQYFGPGTRLTVT.

The J gene is TRBJ1-2, the V gene TRBV6-4; 7 bases agree with TRBD1. The CDR3 spans 13 residues. CDR1 is MRHNA, CDR2 SNTAGT, per germline. The V gene end was trimmed by 6 bases and the J gene end by 4 bases; junction bases not matched to a gene: 5. CDR3 in DNA: TGTGCCAGCAGCCGGGACAGAGGCTATGGCTACACCTTC. Amino acid sequence: CASSRDRGYGYTF.

This chain uses TRBV19 with TRBJ2-1, with D possibly TRBD2 on 5 matching bases. CDR3 size: 16 residues. The ends were cut back, 3 bases at V and 2 bases at J, with 14 bases in the middle. CDR1 and CDR2 from the germline V gene are LNHDA and SQIVND (reference sequence). CDR3: CASSIPSGSTYNEQFF. Here the CDR3 DNA reads TGTGCCAGTAGTATCCCGTCGGGATCAACCTACAATGAGCAGTTCTTC.

This chain connects TRBV6-5 to TRBJ1-2, with D hard to call. This CDR3 contains 10 residues. The germline V and J ends were trimmed by 10 bases and 7 bases, with 10 bases remaining between them. Germline lookup yields CDR1 MNHEY and CDR2 SVGAGI. This chain's CDR3 is CATMEAGYTF. The CDR3 nucleotides are TGTGCCACCATGGAGGCTGGCTACACCTTC.

This clone appeared a single time. This chain connects TRBV18 to TRBJ2-7; 9 bases match TRBD2. The CDR3 totals 14 residues. V shed 3 bases, J shed 0 bases, and the junction held 0 bases outside the gene matches. Per the germline V gene, CDR1 is KGHSH and CDR2 is LQKENI. The CDR3 reads CASSPTSGSYEQYF. In DNA form, the CDR3 reads TGTGCCAGCTCACCGACTAGCGGCTCCTACGAGCAGTACTTC.

A word on this clone: A read error may account for a junction end that differs from germline. The CDR3 region has the DNA TGTGCCAGCAGAGAAGTTGGGGGAGGGCCGAGCACCGGGGAGCTGTTTTTT. Encoded protein: CASREVGGGPSTGELFF. The rearrangement links TRBV6-1 to TRBJ2-2; 7 bases align to TRBD2. CDR1 and CDR2 from the germline V gene are MNHNS and SASEGT. The CDR3 runs 17 residues.

The chain employs TRBV2 and TRBJ1-3; 7 positions agree with TRBD1. With 6 bases clipped from V and 3 bases from J, the junction kept 5 bases outside the gene matches. The CDR3 loop spans 14 amino acids. CDR1 and CDR2 (germline): SNHLY, FYNNEI. The CDR3 sequence: CASRGTANGNTIYF. The CDR3 DNA follows: TGTGCCAGCAGAGGGACAGCAAATGGAAACACCATATATTTT. The full variable domain, with the rest looked up from reference TRBV2 and TRBJ1-3, is EPEVTQTPSHQVTQMGQEVILRCVPISNHLYFYWYRQILGQKVEFLVSFYNNEISEKSEIFDDQFSVERPDGSNFTLKIRSTKLEDSAMYFCASRGTANGNTIYFGEGSWLTVV.

This clone is a singleton in its sample. The V call is TRBV11-3, the J call TRBJ1-3, with 9 bases matching TRBD1. CDR1 SGHNT and CDR2 YENEEA come from the germline V gene. V shed 3 bases, J shed 1 base, and the junction held 7 bases outside the gene matches. The CDR3 loop spans 17 amino acids. CDR3 residues: CASSLLRDRDSGNTIYF. The CDR3 coding sequence is TGTGCCAGCAGCTTGCTACGGGACAGGGATTCTGGAAACACCATATATTTT.

The chain carries TRBV6-5 and TRBJ1-1, with TRBD1 as a possible D gene (6 bases). The germline V and J ends were trimmed by 8 bases and 5 bases, with 18 bases remaining between them. The CDR3 length is 14 residues. Germline V CDR1 and CDR2: MNHEY, SVGAGI. The chain's CDR3 is CASASGGRRTEAFF. CDR3 sequence (DNA): TGTGCCAGCGCCTCGGGGGGGCGCCGAACTGAAGCTTTCTTT.

This clone has more than one count but fewer than ten. The chain joins TRBV7-9 to TRBJ2-2, with TRBD1 matching over 9 bases. CDR3 length: 16 amino acids. Germline CDR1 and CDR2: SEHNR and FQNEAQ (reference sequence). The J segment lost 1 base and the V segment lost 5 bases, leaving 5 bases of the junction unmatched. The CDR3 nucleotides are TGTGCCAGCAGCCCCGGACAGGGGTGGAACACCGGGGAGCTGTTTTTT. It is translated as CASSPGQGWNTGELFF.

This clone was seen a handful of times. J is TRBJ2-2 and V is TRBV24-1; D remains unclear. The CDR3 consists of 17 residues. Trimming stripped 4 bases from V and 1 base from J, with 15 bases between. Germline lookup yields CDR1 KGHDR and CDR2 SFDVKD. In nucleotides, the CDR3 is TGTGCCACCAGTGAGCGGCGGCCAGCGAGGAACACCGGGGAGCTGTTTTTT. It encodes CATSERRPARNTGELFF.

The rearrangement uses TRBV27 and TRBJ2-2, with no clear D. The CDR3 sequence is 12 residues long. The V gene lost 6 bases and the J gene lost 1 base, with 3 bases spanning the gap. Germline CDR1 MNHEY, CDR2 SMNVEV (reference sequence). Written as DNA, the CDR3 is TGTGCCAGCAGCAGGAACACCGGGGAGCTGTTTTTT. Translation gives CASSRNTGELFF.

The chain recombines TRBV12-3 or TRBV12-4 with TRBJ1-1; D is undetermined. The V and J ends lost 7 bases and 11 bases respectively, with 20 bases between them. The CDR3 is 13 amino acids. CDR3 residues: CASKSPVKREAFF. The CDR3 nucleotides read TGTGCCAGCAAATCTCCAGTTAAGAGGGAGGCTTTCTTT.

This rearrangement joins TRBV27 to TRBJ2-7; 9 nucleotides line up with TRBD1. The junction had 3 bases not matched to a gene; V was cut back by 3 bases and J by 3 bases. Germline values: CDR1 MNHEY, CDR2 SMNVEV (reference sequence). The CDR3 length is 14 residues. CDR3 nucleotides: TGTGCCAGCAGTTTCGACAGGGGGGGCTACGAGCAGTACGTC. It yields the protein CASSFDRGGYEQYV.

On this clone itself: At the DNA level, this CDR3 is encoded by other sequences in the same sample as well. The J gene is TRBJ1-2, the V gene TRBV18; 10 bases line up with TRBD1. CDR1 and CDR2 (germline): KGHSH, LQKENI. V was clipped by 1 base and J by 8 bases; unmatched bases: 4. The CDR3 totals 14 residues. CDR3 sequence: CASSPQGQGSGYTF. CDR3 DNA: TGTGCCAGCTCACCACAGGGACAGGGGAGCGGCTACACCTTC. The variable domain in full, completed from reference TRBV18 and TRBJ1-2, reads NAGVMQNPRHLVRRRGQEARLRCSPMKGHSHVYWYRQLPEEGLKFMVYLQKENIIDESGMPKERFSAEFPKEGPSILRIQQVVRGDSAAYFCASSPQGQGSGYTFGSGTRLTVV.

V is TRBV27 and J is TRBJ1-2; D perhaps matches TRBD1 (6 bases). The CDR3 length is 14 residues. V was trimmed by 2 bases and J by 4 bases, leaving 11 bases between them. Germline CDR1 is MNHEY and CDR2 is SMNVEV (reference sequence). CDR3 region: CASSLEPGVYGYTF. In DNA form, the CDR3 reads TGTGCCAGCAGTTTAGAGCCAGGGGTCTATGGCTACACCTTC.

This clone was counted between two and nine times. The chain has TRBV29-1 and TRBJ2-7; 13 nucleotides match TRBD2. Germline lookup yields CDR1 SQVTM and CDR2 ANQGSEA. The CDR3 runs to 16 residues. J was trimmed by 0 bases and V by 3 bases; bases with no gene match: 5. The CDR3 loop reads CSVDAGTSGDSYEQYF. CDR3 coding DNA: TGCAGCGTTGATGCTGGGACTAGCGGGGACTCCTACGAGCAGTACTTC.

The chain couples TRBV11-2 to TRBJ2-7; 11 bases are a match to TRBD2. The CDR3 has 15 residues. Germline-derived CDR1 and CDR2 are SGHAT and FQNNGV. After removal of 5 bases from V and 3 bases from J, the junction contained 6 bases not matched to a gene. Written as DNA, the CDR3 is TGTGCCAGCAGCCGACTAGCGGGACCGTTCTACGAGCAGTACTTC. Its protein is CASSRLAGPFYEQYF.